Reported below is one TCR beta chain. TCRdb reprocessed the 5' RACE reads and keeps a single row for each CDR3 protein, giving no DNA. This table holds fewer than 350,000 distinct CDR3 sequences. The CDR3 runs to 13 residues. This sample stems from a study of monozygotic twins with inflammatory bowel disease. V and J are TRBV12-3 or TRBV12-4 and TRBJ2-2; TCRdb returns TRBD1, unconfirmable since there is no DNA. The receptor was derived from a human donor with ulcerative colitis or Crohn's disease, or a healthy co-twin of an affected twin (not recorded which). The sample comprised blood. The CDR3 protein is CASSLVGTGKLFF.